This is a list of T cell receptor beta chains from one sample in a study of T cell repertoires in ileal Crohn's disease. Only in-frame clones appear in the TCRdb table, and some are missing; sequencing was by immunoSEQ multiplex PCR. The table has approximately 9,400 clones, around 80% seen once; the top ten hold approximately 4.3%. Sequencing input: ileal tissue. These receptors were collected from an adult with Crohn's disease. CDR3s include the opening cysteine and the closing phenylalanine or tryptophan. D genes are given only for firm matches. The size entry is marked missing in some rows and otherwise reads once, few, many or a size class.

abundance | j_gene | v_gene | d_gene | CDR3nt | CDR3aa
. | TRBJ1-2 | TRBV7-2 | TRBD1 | TGTGCCAGCAGCAGAGGGACAGGGGGTTATGGCTACACCTTC | CASSRGTGGYGYTF
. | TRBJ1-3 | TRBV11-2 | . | TGTGCCAGCAGCTTAGAGAGACGGGGCTCTGGAAACACCATATATTTT | CASSLERRGSGNTIYF
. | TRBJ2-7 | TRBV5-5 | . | TGTGCCAGCAGCTTGTCTTTGGCCAGCTCCTACGAGCAGTACTTC | CASSLSLASSYEQYF
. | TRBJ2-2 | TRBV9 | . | TGTGCCTCCCAACGAAGTGCGGGGGCCGGAACCGGGGAGCTGTTTTTT | CASQRSAGAGTGELFF
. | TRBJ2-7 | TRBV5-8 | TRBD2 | TGTGCCAGCAGCAAAGGGGCTAGCGGGAGCGTCTCCTACGAGCAGTACTTC | CASSKGASGSVSYEQYF
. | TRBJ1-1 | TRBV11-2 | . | TGTGCCAGCCTGAGGGTGGCCGGGGGGGCCAGAAAAGCTTTCTTT | CASLRVAGGARKAFF
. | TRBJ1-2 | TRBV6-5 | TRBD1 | TGTGCCAGCAGTTGGACCGGGACAGGGGGCGCGAGCTACACCTTC | CASSWTGTGGASYTF
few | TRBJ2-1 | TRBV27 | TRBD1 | TGTGCCAGCAGTCCGGGACAGGGAAGGAGCTCCTACAATGAGCAGTTCTTC | CASSPGQGRSSYNEQFF
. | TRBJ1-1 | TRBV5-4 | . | TGTGCCAGCAGCTTCCTAGGCACTGAAGCTTTCTTT | CASSFLGTEAFF
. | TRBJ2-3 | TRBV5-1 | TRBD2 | TGCGCCAGCAGCTTGTTCTTAGCGGGAGGGAGGGCAGATACGCAGTATTTT | CASSLFLAGGRADTQYF
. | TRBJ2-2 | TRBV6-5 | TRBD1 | TGTGCCAGCAGTTACAGGACAGGGGGCGCCGGGGAGCTGTTTTTT | CASSYRTGGAGELFF
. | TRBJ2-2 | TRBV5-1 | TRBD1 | TGCGCCAGCAGCTTGGAGACAGGGGTCACCGGGGAGCTGTTTTTT | CASSLETGVTGELFF
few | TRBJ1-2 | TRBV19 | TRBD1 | TGTGCCAGTCGGACAGGGGCGAATGGCTACACCTTC | CASRTGANGYTF
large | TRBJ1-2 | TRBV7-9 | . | TGTGCCAGCAGCCTGATTATAGGGGTAGAGGGCTACACCTTC | CASSLIIGVEGYTF
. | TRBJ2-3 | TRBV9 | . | TGTGCCAGCAGCGTAGTACCGCAGACAGATACGCAGTATTTT | CASSVVPQTDTQYF
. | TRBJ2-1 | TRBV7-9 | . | TGTGCCAGCAGACCCGGAGAGACTGAGCAGTTCTTC | CASRPGETEQFF
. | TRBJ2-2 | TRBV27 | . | TGTGCCAGCAGCCGGGGGGGGACAGTGAACACCGGGGAGCTGTTTTTT | CASSRGGTVNTGELFF
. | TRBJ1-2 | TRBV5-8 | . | TGTGCCAGCAGCCCATGGGGGGGCAAATACACCTTC | CASSPWGGKYTF
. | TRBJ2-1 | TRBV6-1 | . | TGTGCCAGCAGTGGCACCGGGGGCGGGAGCTCCTACAATGAGCAGTTCTTC | CASSGTGGGSSYNEQFF
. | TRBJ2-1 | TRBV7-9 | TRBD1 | TGTGCCAGCAGCTCAACTGACAGGGCGAATGAGCAGTTCTTC | CASSSTDRANEQFF
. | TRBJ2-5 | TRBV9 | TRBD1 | TGTGCCAGCAGCGTAGAGGGACAGGGTTTTGAGGAGACCCAGTACTTC | CASSVEGQGFEETQYF
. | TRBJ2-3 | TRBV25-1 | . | TGTGCCAGCAGTCGGACAGATACGCAGTATTTT | CASSRTDTQYF
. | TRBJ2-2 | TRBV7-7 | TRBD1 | TGTGCTAGCAGCTTGAGACAGGGTGGCACCGGGGAGCTGTTTTTT | CASSLRQGGTGELFF
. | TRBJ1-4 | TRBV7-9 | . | TGTGCCAGCACCTCACTGGGGGGGCATGAAAAACTGTTTTTT | CASTSLGGHEKLFF
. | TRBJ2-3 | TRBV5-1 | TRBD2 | TGCGCCAGCAGCACGGGACTAGCGGACACAGATACGCAGTATTTT | CASSTGLADTDTQYF
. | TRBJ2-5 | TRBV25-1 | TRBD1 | TGTGCCAGCAGTGATCGACTTACAGGGGGGGAGACCCAGTACTTC | CASSDRLTGGETQYF
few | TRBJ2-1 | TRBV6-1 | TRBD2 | TGTGCCAGCAGTGCCGTCGGACTAGCCAATGAGCAGTTCTTC | CASSAVGLANEQFF
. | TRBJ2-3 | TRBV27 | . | TGTGCCAGCAGTTTAGGGCGGGGGCCTTCTAGCACAGATACGCAGTATTTT | CASSLGRGPSSTDTQYF
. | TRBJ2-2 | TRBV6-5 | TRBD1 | TGTGCCAGCAAAACAGGGGGCGGCACCGGGGAGCTGTTTTTT | CASKTGGGTGELFF
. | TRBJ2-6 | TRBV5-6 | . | TGTGCCAGCAGCTTGGACGGCTCTGGGGCCAACGTCCTGACTTTC | CASSLDGSGANVLTF
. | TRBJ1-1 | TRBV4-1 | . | TGCGCCAGCAGCCAAGCGATGGGCGAAGCTTTCTTT | CASSQAMGEAFF
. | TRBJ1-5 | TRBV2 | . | TGTGCCAGCAGTGAATTTTGGCCACGATTTTTTCAGCCCCAGCATTTT | CASSEFWPRFFQPQHF
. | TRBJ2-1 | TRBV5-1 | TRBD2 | TGCGCCAGCAGCTTGTCCGGGGCGGTATCAAGGCGGGAGGTTTGGGATGAGCAGTTCTTC | CASSLSGAVSRREVWDEQFF
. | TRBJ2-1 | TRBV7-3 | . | TGTGCCAGCAGCTTTTCTAGGAGCTCCTACAATGAGCAGTTCTTC | CASSFSRSSYNEQFF
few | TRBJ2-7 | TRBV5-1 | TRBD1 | TGCGCCAGCAGCTTAGGGGCGACAGGGTATGGTTTACCCGAGCAGTACTTC | CASSLGATGYGLPEQYF
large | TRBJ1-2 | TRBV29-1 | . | TGCAGCGTGGAGGGAGGCGTTGACTATGGCTACACCTTC | CSVEGGVDYGYTF